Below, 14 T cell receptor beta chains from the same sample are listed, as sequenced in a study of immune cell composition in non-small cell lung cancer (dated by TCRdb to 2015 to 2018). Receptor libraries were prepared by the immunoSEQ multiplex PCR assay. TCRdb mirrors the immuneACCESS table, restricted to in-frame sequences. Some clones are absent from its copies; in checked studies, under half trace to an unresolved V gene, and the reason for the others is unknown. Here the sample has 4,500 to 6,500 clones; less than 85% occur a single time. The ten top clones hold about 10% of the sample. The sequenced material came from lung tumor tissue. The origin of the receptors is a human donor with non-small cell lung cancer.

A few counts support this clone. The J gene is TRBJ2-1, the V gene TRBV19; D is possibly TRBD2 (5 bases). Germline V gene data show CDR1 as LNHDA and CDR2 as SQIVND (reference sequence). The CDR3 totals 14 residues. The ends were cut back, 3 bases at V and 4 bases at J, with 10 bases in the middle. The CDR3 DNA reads TGTGCCAGTAGTATCAGTCTAGCTTACAATGAGCAGTTCTTC. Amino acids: CASSISLAYNEQFF.

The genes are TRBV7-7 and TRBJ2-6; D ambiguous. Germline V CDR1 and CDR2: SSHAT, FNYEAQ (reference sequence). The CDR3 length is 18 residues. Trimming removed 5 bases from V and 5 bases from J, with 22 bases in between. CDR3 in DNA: TGTGCCAGCAGCGATTATACTAAGCCACAAAGTCGGGCCAACGTCCTGACTTTC. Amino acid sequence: CASSDYTKPQSRANVLTF.

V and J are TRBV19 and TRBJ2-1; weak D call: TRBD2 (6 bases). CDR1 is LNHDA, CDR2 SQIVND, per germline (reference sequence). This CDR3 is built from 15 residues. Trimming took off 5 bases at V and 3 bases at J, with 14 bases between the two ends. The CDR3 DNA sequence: TGTGCCAGTAGTCCCGTGGCTAGCGACTACAATGAGCAGTTCTTC. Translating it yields CASSPVASDYNEQFF.

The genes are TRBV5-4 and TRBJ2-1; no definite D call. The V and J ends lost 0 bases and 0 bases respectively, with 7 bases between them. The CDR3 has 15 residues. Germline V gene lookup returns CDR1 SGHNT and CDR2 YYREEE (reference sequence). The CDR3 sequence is CASSLDSSSYNEQFF. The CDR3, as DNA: TGTGCCAGCAGCTTGGACAGTAGCTCCTACAATGAGCAGTTCTTC.

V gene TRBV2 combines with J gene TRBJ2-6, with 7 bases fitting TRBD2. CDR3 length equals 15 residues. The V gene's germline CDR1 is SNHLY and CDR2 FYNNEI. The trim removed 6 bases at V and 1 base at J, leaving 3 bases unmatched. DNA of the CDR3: TGTGCCAGCAGCTGGGGAGGGTCTGGGGCCAACGTCCTGACTTTC. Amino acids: CASSWGGSGANVLTF.

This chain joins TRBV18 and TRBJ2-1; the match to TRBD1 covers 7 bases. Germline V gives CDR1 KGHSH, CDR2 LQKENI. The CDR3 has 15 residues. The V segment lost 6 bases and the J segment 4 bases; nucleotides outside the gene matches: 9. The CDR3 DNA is TGTGCCAGCTCCCCAGACAGGGTACCTTACAATGAGCAGTTCTTC. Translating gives CASSPDRVPYNEQFF.

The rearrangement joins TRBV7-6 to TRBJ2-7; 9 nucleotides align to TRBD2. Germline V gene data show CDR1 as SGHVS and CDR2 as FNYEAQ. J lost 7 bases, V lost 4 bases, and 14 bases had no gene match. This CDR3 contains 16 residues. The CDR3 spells CASSSGTSSLGLEQYF. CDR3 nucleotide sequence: TGTGCCAGCAGCTCGGGGACTAGCTCCCTCGGATTGGAGCAGTACTTC.

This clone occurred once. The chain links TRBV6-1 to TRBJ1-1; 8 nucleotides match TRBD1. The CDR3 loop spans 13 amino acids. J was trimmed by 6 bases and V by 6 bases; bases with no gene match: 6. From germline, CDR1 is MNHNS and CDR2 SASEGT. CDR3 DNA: TGTGCCAGCAGCAAGACAGGGGCGGCTGAAGCTTTCTTT. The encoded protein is CASSKTGAAEAFF.

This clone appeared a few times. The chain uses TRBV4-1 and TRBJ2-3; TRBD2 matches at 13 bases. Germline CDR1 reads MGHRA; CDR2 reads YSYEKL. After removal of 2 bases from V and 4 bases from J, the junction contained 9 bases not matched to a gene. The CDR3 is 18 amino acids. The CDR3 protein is CASSQPPQLAGGPDTQYF. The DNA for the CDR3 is TGCGCCAGCAGCCAACCCCCCCAACTAGCGGGAGGGCCAGATACGCAGTATTTT.

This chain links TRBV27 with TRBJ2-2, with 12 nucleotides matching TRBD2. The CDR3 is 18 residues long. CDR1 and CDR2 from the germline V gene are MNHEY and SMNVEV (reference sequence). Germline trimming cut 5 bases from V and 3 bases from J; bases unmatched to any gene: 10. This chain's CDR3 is CASSDRWLAGGDTGELFF. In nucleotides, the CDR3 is TGTGCCAGCAGTGACCGTTGGCTAGCGGGAGGGGACACCGGGGAGCTGTTTTTT.

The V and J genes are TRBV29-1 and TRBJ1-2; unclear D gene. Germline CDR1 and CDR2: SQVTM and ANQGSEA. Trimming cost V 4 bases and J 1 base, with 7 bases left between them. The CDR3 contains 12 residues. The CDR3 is CSVGSYNYGYTF. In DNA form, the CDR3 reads TGCAGCGTTGGAAGCTATAACTATGGCTACACCTTC. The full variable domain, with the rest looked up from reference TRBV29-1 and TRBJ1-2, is SAVISQKPSRDICQRGTSLTIQCQVDSQVTMMFWYRQQPGQSLTLIATANQGSEATYESGFVIDKFPISRPNLTFSTLTVSNMSPEDSSIYLCSVGSYNYGYTFGSGTRLTVV.

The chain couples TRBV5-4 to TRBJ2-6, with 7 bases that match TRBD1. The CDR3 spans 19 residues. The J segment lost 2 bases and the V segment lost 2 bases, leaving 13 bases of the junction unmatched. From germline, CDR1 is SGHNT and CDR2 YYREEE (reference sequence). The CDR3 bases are TGTGCCAGCAGCTTAGGTGGCGACAGGGCGTTAGCTGGGGCCAACGTCCTGACTTTC. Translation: CASSLGGDRALAGANVLTF. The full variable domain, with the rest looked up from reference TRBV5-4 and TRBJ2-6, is ETGVTQSPTHLIKTRGQQVTLRCSSQSGHNTVSWYQQALGQGPQFIFQYYREEENGRGNFPPRFSGLQFPNYSSELNVNALELDDSALYLCASSLGGDRALAGANVLTFGAGSRLTVL.

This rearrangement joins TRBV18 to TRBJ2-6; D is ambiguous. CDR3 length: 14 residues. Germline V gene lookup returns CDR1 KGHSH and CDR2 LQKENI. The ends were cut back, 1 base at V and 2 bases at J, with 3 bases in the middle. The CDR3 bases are TGTGCCAGCTCACCACTTACTGGGGCCAACGTCCTGACTTTC. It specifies CASSPLTGANVLTF.

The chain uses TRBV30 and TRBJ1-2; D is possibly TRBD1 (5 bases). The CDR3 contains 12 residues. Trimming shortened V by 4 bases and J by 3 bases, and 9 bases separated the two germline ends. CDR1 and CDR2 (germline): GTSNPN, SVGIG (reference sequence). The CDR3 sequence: CAWNRNDYGYTF. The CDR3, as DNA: TGTGCCTGGAACAGGAACGACTATGGCTACACCTTC.